The clone carrying this T cell receptor beta chain has only a few counts. RNA transcripts served as the template for amplifying TCR beta CDR3 regions. Primed by the HTBI set, a first-round RT-PCR was run on the TCR CDR3. TCRdb used MiXCR to reprocess the multiplex PCR reads, holding one entry per CDR3 protein. The sample lists roughly 720,000 distinct CDR3 sequences, 15% to 20% occurring once. This CDR3 region has 14 residues. The germline gives CDR1 SQVTM, CDR2 ANQGSEA. The ends were cut back, 0 bases at V and 0 bases at J, with 9 bases in the middle. The data were obtained in a study of T cells in Graves' hyperthyroidism and ophthalmopathy. Study as a whole: Before treatment of any kind, peripheral blood was taken at initial diagnosis.

Aged 18 to 65, the patients had hyperthyroidism that was newly diagnosed and had lasted under 2 months. Patients were excluded for uncontrolled infection, other autoimmune disease, pregnancy or lactation. The sequence derives from a man between 50 and 59 years old with Graves' hyperthyroidism. The sample comprised blood. V usage is TRBV29-1 and J usage is TRBJ2-7; weak D call: TRBD1 (5 bases). CDR3 nucleotides: TGCAGCGTTGAAGACCGAGACAGCTCCTACGAGCAGTACTTC. This sequence encodes CSVEDRDSSYEQYF.